A single sample gave rise to the 8 T cell receptor beta chains below, sequenced in a study of identical twins. One entry per CDR3 protein, called by TCRdb with MiXCR from the 5' RACE reads. The sample includes 1.5 million to 2 million distinct CDR3 sequences, less than 35% of them seen just once. The material sequenced was cord blood. The receptors stem from a newborn girl in good health.

J is TRBJ1-1 and V is TRBV6-1, with TRBD1 identical over 7 bases. The V gene's germline CDR1 is MNHNS and CDR2 SASEGT. CDR3 length equals 16 residues. V trimming: 2 bases; J trimming: 4 bases; junction bases outside the gene matches: 10. CDR3 residues: CASSESRTYRGTEAFF. The CDR3 bases are TGTGCCAGCAGTGAATCCCGGACCTACAGGGGCACTGAAGCTTTCTTT.

The rearrangement uses TRBV29-1 and TRBJ2-7; D uncertain. Germline CDR1 and CDR2: SQVTM and ANQGSEA. V was trimmed by 4 bases and J by 7 bases, leaving 20 bases between them. There are 14 residues in the CDR3. This chain's CDR3 is CSVGTRFLYNEQYF. DNA of the CDR3: TGCAGCGTTGGGACCCGTTTCCTATACAATGAGCAGTACTTC.

V and J are TRBV5-5 and TRBJ2-5; weak D call: TRBD1 (5 bases). The DNA end favors TRBJ2-7, so the J call may be wrong. Germline CDR1 and CDR2: SGHKS and YYEKEE (reference sequence). This CDR3 has 14 residues. The CDR3 nucleotides read TGTGCCAGCAGGGAGACAGTATCTACCTACGAGCAGTACTTC. Amino acid sequence: CASRETVSTYEQYF.

As concerns this clonotype: A much larger clone sits a single nucleotide away, making a read error possible. V is TRBV9 and J is TRBJ2-3; no reliable D call. V lost 0 bases and J 0 bases, leaving 5 bases between the germline ends. The CDR3 spans 14 residues. The germline gives CDR1 SGDLS, CDR2 YYNGEE. The CDR3 DNA sequence: TGTGCCAGCAGCGTAGCTCAGAGCACAGATACGCAGTATTTT. Its protein product is CASSVAQSTDTQYF.

The V call is TRBV20-1, the J call TRBJ2-3; TRBD2 matches at 9 bases. CDR3 length equals 18 residues. The germline gives CDR1 DFQATT, CDR2 SNEGSKA (reference sequence). Unmatched junction bases numbered 16, after V lost 6 bases and J lost 0 bases. DNA for the CDR3: TGCAGTGCCTCAACGGGACTAGCAAGACTAATTAGCACAGATACGCAGTATTTT. Translating it yields CSASTGLARLISTDTQYF.

This clonotype turned up a few times. V and J are TRBV18 and TRBJ2-3; no firm D call. This CDR3 spans 14 amino acids. The ends were cut back, 3 bases at V and 2 bases at J, with 9 bases in the middle. In germline, CDR1 is KGHSH, CDR2 LQKENI. The CDR3 DNA reads as TGTGCCAGCTCACCGCCCGCCCTCACAGATACGCAGTATTTT. The encoded protein is CASSPPALTDTQYF.

The V call is TRBV12-3 or TRBV12-4, the J call TRBJ2-5; D uncertain. CDR3 length: 15 amino acids. Trimming cost V 7 bases and J 2 bases, with 17 bases left between them. In DNA form, the CDR3 reads TGTGCCAGCATGAATTTTGGCAGCACGCAAGAGACCCAGTACTTC. Translation: CASMNFGSTQETQYF.

V usage is TRBV5-5 and J usage is TRBJ2-5, with D perhaps TRBD1 (5 bases). This CDR3 contains 15 residues. Trimming removed 6 bases at V and 5 bases at J, with 20 bases between. Germline V gene lookup returns CDR1 SGHKS and CDR2 YYEKEE (reference sequence). CDR3 residues: CASTLFRAGLETQYF. The CDR3 nucleotides are TGTGCCAGCACCCTTTTTCGGGCAGGGCTGGAGACCCAGTACTTC.